This note documents a single T cell receptor (beta chain) sequence. CDR3 size: 14 residues. Germline assignment: CDR1 SGHRS and CDR2 YFSETQ. The germline V and J ends were trimmed by 4 bases and 7 bases, with 17 bases remaining between them. The sample belongs to a study of blood T cell repertoires in COVID-19. Study context: Acute and convalescent COVID-19 samples came from the United States, Italy and Spain. Sources were T cells, B-cell-depleted T cells, or PBMCs; the material itself was cDNA or gDNA.

Authors' data handling: Counts of nucleated cells, estimated from reference gene primer amplification, were obtained. Using immunoSEQ multiplex PCR, the repertoire was profiled, and TCRdb retains in-frame clones only, with some absent. V and J calls and clone size come straight from that table; D and trimming were deduced from the DNA. In the table there are about 150,000 clones, around 90% of which are singletons. The sequencing input was peripheral blood. The rearrangement uses TRBV5-1 and TRBJ1-2; D may be TRBD1 (6 bases). The origin of this receptor is a woman between 50 and 59 years old with acute or convalescent COVID-19. This CDR3 is CASSDRTAGAGYTF. CDR3 bases: TGCGCCAGCAGCGATAGGACAGCTGGGGCTGGCTACACCTTC.